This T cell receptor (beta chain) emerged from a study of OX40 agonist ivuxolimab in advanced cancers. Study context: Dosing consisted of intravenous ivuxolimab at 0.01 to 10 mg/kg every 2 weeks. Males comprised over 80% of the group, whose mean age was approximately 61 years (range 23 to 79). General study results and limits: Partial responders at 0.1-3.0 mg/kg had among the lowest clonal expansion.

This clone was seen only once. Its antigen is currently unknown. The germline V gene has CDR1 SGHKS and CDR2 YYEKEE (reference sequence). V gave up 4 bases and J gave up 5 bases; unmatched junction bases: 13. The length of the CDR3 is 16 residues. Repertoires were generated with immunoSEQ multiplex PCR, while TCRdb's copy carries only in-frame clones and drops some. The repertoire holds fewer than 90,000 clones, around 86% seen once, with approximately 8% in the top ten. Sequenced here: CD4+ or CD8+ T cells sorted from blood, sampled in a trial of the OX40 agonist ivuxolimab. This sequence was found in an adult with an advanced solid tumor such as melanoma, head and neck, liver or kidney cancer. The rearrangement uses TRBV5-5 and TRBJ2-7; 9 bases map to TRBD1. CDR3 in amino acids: CASSPYSRTGEDEQYF. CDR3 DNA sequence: TGTGCCAGCAGCCCATACTCCCGGACAGGGGAGGACGAGCAGTACTTC.